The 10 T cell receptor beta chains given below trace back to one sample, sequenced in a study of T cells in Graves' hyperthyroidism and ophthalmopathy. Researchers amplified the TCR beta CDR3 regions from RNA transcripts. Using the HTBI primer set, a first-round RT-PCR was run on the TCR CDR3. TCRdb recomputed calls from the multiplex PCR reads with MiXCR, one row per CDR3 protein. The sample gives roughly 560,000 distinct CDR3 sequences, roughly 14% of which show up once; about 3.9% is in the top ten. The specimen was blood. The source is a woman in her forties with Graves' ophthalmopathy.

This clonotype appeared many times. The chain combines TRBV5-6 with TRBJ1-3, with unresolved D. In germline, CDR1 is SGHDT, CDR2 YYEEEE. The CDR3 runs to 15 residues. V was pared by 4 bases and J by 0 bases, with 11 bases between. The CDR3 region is CASSVDGFSGNTIYF. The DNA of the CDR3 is TGTGCCAGCAGCGTGGACGGATTCTCTGGAAACACCATATATTTT.

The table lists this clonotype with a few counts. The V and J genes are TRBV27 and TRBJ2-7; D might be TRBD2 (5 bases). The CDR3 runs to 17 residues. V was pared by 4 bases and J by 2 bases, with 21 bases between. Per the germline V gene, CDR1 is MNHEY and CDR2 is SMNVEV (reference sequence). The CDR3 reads CASSSYPLGVGPYEQYF. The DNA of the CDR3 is TGTGCCAGCAGTTCCTACCCCCTCGGGGTAGGGCCCTACGAGCAGTACTTC.

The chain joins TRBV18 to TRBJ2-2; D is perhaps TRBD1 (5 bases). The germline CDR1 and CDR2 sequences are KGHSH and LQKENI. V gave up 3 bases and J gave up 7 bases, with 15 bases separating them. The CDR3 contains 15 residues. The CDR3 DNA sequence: TGTGCCAGCTCACCGGGGCCGATCCAGATCGGGGAGCTGTTTTTT. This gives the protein CASSPGPIQIGELFF.

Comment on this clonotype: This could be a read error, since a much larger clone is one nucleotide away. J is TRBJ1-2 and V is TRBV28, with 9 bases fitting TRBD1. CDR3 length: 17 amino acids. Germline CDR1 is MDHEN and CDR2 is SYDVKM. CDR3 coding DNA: TGTGCCGGCAGCTCAATCTTGGGACAGGGAATTGACTATGGCTACACCTTC. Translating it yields CAGSSILGQGIDYGYTF.

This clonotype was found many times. CDR3 sequence (DNA): TGTGCCAGCAGCTTTACGACAGCCTCCAATCAGCCCCAGCATTTT. Translated, it gives CASSFTTASNQPQHF. The chain carries TRBV7-8 and TRBJ1-5, with a possible D match to TRBD1 (5 bases). Trimming took 3 bases from V and 3 from J, leaving 12 bases between them. Germline V gives CDR1 SGHVS, CDR2 FQNEAQ. The CDR3 totals 15 residues. Using reference TRBV7-8 and TRBJ1-5 for the parts outside the CDR3, the full variable domain is GAGVSQSPRYKVAKRGQDVALRCDPISGHVSLFWYQQALGQGPEFLTYFQNEAQLDKSGLPSDRFFAERPEGSVSTLKIQRTQQEDSAVYLCASSFTTASNQPQHFGDGTRLSIL.

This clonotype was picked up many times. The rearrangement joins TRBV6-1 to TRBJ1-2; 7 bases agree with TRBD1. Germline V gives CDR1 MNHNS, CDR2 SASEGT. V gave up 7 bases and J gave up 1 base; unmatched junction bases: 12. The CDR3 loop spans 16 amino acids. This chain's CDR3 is CASTRQGAPFNYGYTF. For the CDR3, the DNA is TGTGCCAGCACTCGACAGGGCGCCCCTTTTAACTATGGCTACACCTTC.

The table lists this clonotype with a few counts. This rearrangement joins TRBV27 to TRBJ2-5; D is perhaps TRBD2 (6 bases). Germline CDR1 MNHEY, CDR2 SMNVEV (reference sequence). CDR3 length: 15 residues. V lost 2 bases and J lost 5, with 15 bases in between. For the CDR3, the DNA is TGTGCCAGCAGTTTAAATGCGGGAAGGTGGGAGACCCAGTACTTC. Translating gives CASSLNAGRWETQYF.

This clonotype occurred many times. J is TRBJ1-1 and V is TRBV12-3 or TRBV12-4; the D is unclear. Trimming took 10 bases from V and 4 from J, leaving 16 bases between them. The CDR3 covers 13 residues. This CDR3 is CAIRRRVGTEAFF. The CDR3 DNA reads TGTGCCATCAGGAGGAGGGTAGGCACTGAAGCTTTCTTT.

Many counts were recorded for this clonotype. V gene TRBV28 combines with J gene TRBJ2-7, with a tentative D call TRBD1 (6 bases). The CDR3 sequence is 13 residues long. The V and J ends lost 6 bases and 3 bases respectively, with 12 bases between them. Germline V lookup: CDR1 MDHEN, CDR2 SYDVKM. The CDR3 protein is CASSQGQIYEQYF. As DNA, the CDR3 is TGTGCCAGCAGCCAAGGACAGATCTACGAGCAGTACTTC.

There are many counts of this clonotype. DNA for the CDR3: TGTGCCAGTACTGATGGGGGAGAAGCTTTCTTT. Translating it yields CASTDGGEAFF. This chain joins TRBV19 and TRBJ1-1; TRBD1 is a possible D gene (5 bases). Germline loops: CDR1 LNHDA, CDR2 SQIVND (reference sequence). V shed 7 bases and J shed 8 bases, with 11 bases lying between them. This CDR3 comprises 11 residues.